These 5 T cell receptor beta chains were all obtained from the same sample, sequenced in a study of Ad26.COV2.S vaccination and SARS-CoV-2 variants. Only in-frame clones appear in the TCRdb table, and some are missing; sequencing was by immunoSEQ multiplex PCR. This repertoire shows about 400,000 clones, roughly 85% found once; its top ten account for approximately 7.8%. Treatment defined: around 19 received Ad26.COV2.S at low or high dose, single or two shots; 5 received placebo; per-sample allocation not given. Sampling was done on day 63 after the first vaccine or placebo injection. Sample: peripheral blood, taken in a trial of Ad26.COV2.S vaccine versus placebo. The receptors here all came from a person aged 18-60 years who received the Ad26.COV2.S COVID-19 vaccine or a placebo.

The chain links TRBV18 to TRBJ1-1; TRBD1 might be the D (5 bases). The CDR3 has 12 residues. Germline V lookup: CDR1 KGHSH, CDR2 LQKENI. V was shortened by 4 bases and J by 3 bases, with 6 bases between the two germline ends. CDR3 bases: TGTGCCAGCTCACAGGGGTACACTGAAGCTTTCTTT. It specifies CASSQGYTEAFF.

This clone was counted a few times. The chain employs TRBV18 and TRBJ1-2, with D possibly TRBD1 on 6 matching bases. Germline V gene data show CDR1 as KGHSH and CDR2 as LQKENI. The length of the CDR3 is 14 residues. Trimming took 3 bases from V and 2 from J, leaving 10 bases between them. CDR3 in amino acids: CASSPTTGNYGYTF. The CDR3 DNA reads as TGTGCCAGCTCACCCACAACAGGGAACTATGGCTACACCTTC.

The V call is TRBV19, the J call TRBJ1-5, with no clear D. The germline V and J ends were trimmed by 10 bases and 5 bases, with 12 bases remaining between them. CDR3 length equals 12 residues. Germline loops: CDR1 LNHDA, CDR2 SQIVND (reference sequence). Written as DNA, the CDR3 is TGTGCCACCTCTATCTCGGATCAGCCCCAGCATTTT. Residues: CATSISDQPQHF.

This sequence joins TRBV7-2 and TRBJ1-6; 9 nucleotides agree with TRBD1. Germline CDR1 reads SGHTA; CDR2 reads FQGNSA. V trimming: 5 bases; J trimming: 8 bases; junction bases outside the gene matches: 7. CDR3 length: 15 amino acids. The CDR3 DNA reads TGTGCCAGCAGCCGCGCGGACAGGGGATATTCACCCCTCCACTTT. Its translation: CASSRADRGYSPLHF.

The V gene is TRBV19, the J gene TRBJ2-7; 7 bases are shared with TRBD2. This CDR3 spans 17 amino acids. CDR1 and CDR2 from the germline V gene are LNHDA and SQIVND (reference sequence). Trimming removed 5 bases from V and 5 bases from J; junction bases left unmatched: 18. The CDR3, as DNA: TGTGCCAGTAGTCCTCTCCGGGACTACAGAGAATCCCACGAGCAGTACTTC. It specifies CASSPLRDYRESHEQYF. Full variable domain (rest looked up from reference TRBV19 and TRBJ2-7): DGGITQSPKYLFRKEGQNVTLSCEQNLNHDAMYWYRQDPGQGLRLIYYSQIVNDFQKGDIAEGYSVSREKKESFPLTVTSAQKNPTAFYLCASSPLRDYRESHEQYFGPGTRLTVT.